This T cell receptor (beta chain) stems from a study of blood T cell repertoires in COVID-19. Study-wide context: Samples representing acute and convalescent COVID-19 were sourced from the United States, Italy and Spain. T cells, B-cell-depleted T cells, or PBMCs supplied cDNA or gDNA.

V was trimmed by 0 bases and J by 1 base, leaving 14 bases between them. Germline V gene data show CDR1 as MNHEY and CDR2 as SMNVEV (reference sequence). The CDR3 has 17 amino acids. Authors' methods: The assay estimated nucleated cells by amplifying reference gene primers. Here immunoSEQ multiplex PCR was the method, and the copy in TCRdb shows in-frame clones only, minus some. The D gene and trimming were derived from the DNA, and the V and J assignments and clone size from that table. There are about 480,000 clones in the sample; roughly 87% occur only once, and about 0.91% lies in the top ten. Seattle patients were enrolled during active infection and followed longitudinally. This clone was found once.

The sequence was obtained from a man aged 18-30 years with COVID-19, enrolled during active disease. The sample was peripheral blood. This chain uses TRBV27 with TRBJ2-3; D is possibly TRBD2 (5 bases). Here the CDR3 DNA reads TGTGCCAGCAGTTTATCCCGGACTGGATTCGGCACAGATACGCAGTATTTT. This encodes CASSLSRTGFGTDTQYF.